A selection of T cell receptor beta chains follows, all from one sample in a study of cytomegalovirus exposure and HLA in healthy donors. The assay was immunoSEQ multiplex PCR, and TCRdb's table has in-frame clones only and misses some. The table shows about 140,000 clones, with 79% occurring only once. Sequenced sample: PBMCs. These receptors came from a middle-aged man in good health and CMV-seropositive. CDR3s include the opening cysteine and the closing phenylalanine or tryptophan. A D gene is named only where the DNA matches it firmly. Clone size is shown for a subset of rows, as once, few, many or a class of expanded clone.

abundance: -
v_gene: TRBV5-8
d_gene: -
j_gene: TRBJ1-5
CDR3aa: CASSFSSNQPQHF
CDR3nt: TGTGCCAGCAGCTTCTCTAGCAATCAGCCCCAGCATTTT

abundance: -
v_gene: TRBV2
d_gene: TRBD1
j_gene: TRBJ1-2
CDR3aa: CASRPGQGSWGYTF
CDR3nt: TGTGCCAGCAGACCGGGACAGGGTTCCTGGGGCTACACCTTC

abundance: -
v_gene: TRBV9
d_gene: -
j_gene: TRBJ1-3
CDR3aa: CASSPLSPGSDGNTIYF
CDR3nt: TGTGCCAGCAGCCCCCTCAGCCCGGGGTCTGATGGAAACACCATATATTTT

abundance: -
v_gene: TRBV19
d_gene: TRBD1
j_gene: TRBJ2-5
CDR3aa: CASSIGGQDQETQYF
CDR3nt: TGTGCCAGTAGTATAGGCGGACAGGACCAAGAGACCCAGTACTTC

abundance: -
v_gene: TRBV28
d_gene: -
j_gene: TRBJ1-1
CDR3aa: CASSLGTGEESRDTEAFF
CDR3nt: TGTGCCAGCAGTTTGGGAACAGGTGAAGAGTCAAGGGACACTGAAGCTTTCTTT

abundance: -
v_gene: TRBV11-2
d_gene: -
j_gene: TRBJ2-5
CDR3aa: CASSLAVQETQYF
CDR3nt: TGTGCCAGCAGCTTAGCAGTTCAAGAGACCCAGTACTTC

abundance: few
v_gene: TRBV29-1
d_gene: -
j_gene: TRBJ2-5
CDR3aa: CSINWRGQETQYF
CDR3nt: TGCAGCATCAATTGGCGGGGTCAAGAGACCCAGTACTTC

abundance: -
v_gene: TRBV30
d_gene: -
j_gene: TRBJ1-5
CDR3aa: CAWSVLSGGNQPQHF
CDR3nt: TGTGCCTGGAGTGTACTGTCTGGAGGCAATCAGCCCCAGCATTTT

abundance: -
v_gene: TRBV7-9
d_gene: -
j_gene: TRBJ2-7
CDR3aa: CASTAWDSLNEQYF
CDR3nt: TGTGCCAGCACCGCCTGGGACTCCCTTAACGAGCAGTACTTC

abundance: once
v_gene: TRBV19
d_gene: TRBD1
j_gene: TRBJ2-3
CDR3aa: CASSQGAQGTDTQYF
CDR3nt: TGTGCCAGTAGTCAGGGGGCGCAGGGCACAGATACGCAGTATTTT

abundance: many
v_gene: TRBV5-8
d_gene: -
j_gene: TRBJ2-2
CDR3aa: CASRDQWGRGTGELFF
CDR3nt: TGTGCCAGCAGGGACCAATGGGGGCGAGGCACCGGGGAGCTGTTTTTT

abundance: -
v_gene: TRBV27
d_gene: -
j_gene: TRBJ2-6
CDR3aa: CASTDTQGSGANVLTF
CDR3nt: TGTGCCAGCACAGATACCCAGGGTTCAGGGGCCAACGTCCTGACTTTC

abundance: -
v_gene: TRBV27
d_gene: TRBD1
j_gene: TRBJ1-6
CDR3aa: CASSFTDRGTPLHF
CDR3nt: TGTGCCAGCAGCTTTACTGACAGGGGGACACCCCTCCACTTT

abundance: -
v_gene: TRBV28
d_gene: -
j_gene: TRBJ2-7
CDR3aa: CASSSSRAGLNYEQYF
CDR3nt: TGTGCCAGCAGTTCTTCCCGGGCCGGACTTAACTACGAGCAGTACTTC

abundance: once
v_gene: TRBV19
d_gene: TRBD2
j_gene: TRBJ2-3
CDR3aa: CASSKWDITTQREGEDTQYF
CDR3nt: TGTGCCAGTAGTAAGTGGGACATAACAACTCAGCGGGAGGGTGAAGATACGCAGTATTTT

abundance: once
v_gene: TRBV29-1
d_gene: -
j_gene: TRBJ2-5
CDR3aa: CSVASGEGTQYF
CDR3nt: TGCAGCGTTGCGTCCGGGGAAGGGACCCAGTACTTC

abundance: -
v_gene: TRBV14
d_gene: -
j_gene: TRBJ2-3
CDR3aa: CASSPWRGAGNTDTQYF
CDR3nt: TGTGCCAGCAGCCCGTGGCGCGGGGCGGGAAACACAGATACGCAGTATTTT

abundance: -
v_gene: TRBV6-5
d_gene: -
j_gene: TRBJ2-7
CDR3aa: CASFGREQTSYEQYF
CDR3nt: TGTGCCAGCTTCGGACGGGAACAAACCTCCTACGAGCAGTACTTC

abundance: -
v_gene: TRBV7-9
d_gene: TRBD2
j_gene: TRBJ2-5
CDR3aa: CASSKYLAGLSWETQYF
CDR3nt: TGTGCCAGCAGCAAATATTTAGCGGGCCTCTCGTGGGAGACCCAGTACTTC

abundance: -
v_gene: TRBV4-1
d_gene: TRBD2
j_gene: TRBJ2-7
CDR3aa: CATGGSSYEQYF
CDR3nt: TGCGCCACGGGCGGGAGCTCCTACGAGCAGTACTTC

abundance: -
v_gene: TRBV18
d_gene: -
j_gene: TRBJ2-2
CDR3aa: CASSPDLLGGELFF
CDR3nt: TGTGCCAGCTCACCAGATCTGCTAGGCGGGGAGCTGTTTTTT

abundance: -
v_gene: TRBV30
d_gene: -
j_gene: TRBJ1-5
CDR3aa: CAWRARASNQPQHF
CDR3nt: TGTGCCTGGAGAGCCAGGGCGAGCAATCAGCCCCAGCATTTT

abundance: -
v_gene: TRBV12-5
d_gene: -
j_gene: TRBJ1-2
CDR3aa: CASGLGGYGYTF
CDR3nt: TGTGCTAGTGGTTTAGGGGGCTATGGCTACACCTTC

abundance: -
v_gene: TRBV15
d_gene: -
j_gene: TRBJ2-2
CDR3aa: CATSPGKRDTGELFF
CDR3nt: TGTGCCACCAGCCCCGGCAAGAGGGACACCGGGGAGCTGTTTTTT

abundance: -
v_gene: TRBV6-5
d_gene: TRBD1
j_gene: TRBJ1-3
CDR3aa: CAGSVLAGGGNTIYF
CDR3nt: TGTGCCGGCAGTGTACTCGCAGGGGGCGGAAACACCATATATTTT

abundance: -
v_gene: TRBV13
d_gene: TRBD2
j_gene: TRBJ2-3
CDR3aa: CASSRLAVTDTQYF
CDR3nt: TGTGCCAGCAGTCGTCTAGCGGTCACAGATACGCAGTATTTT

abundance: few
v_gene: TRBV5-1
d_gene: TRBD1
j_gene: TRBJ1-3
CDR3aa: CASSPGQGVGNTIYF
CDR3nt: TGCGCCAGCAGCCCCGGACAGGGAGTAGGAAACACCATATATTTT

abundance: -
v_gene: TRBV5-8
d_gene: TRBD2
j_gene: TRBJ2-3
CDR3aa: CASSLRREARDTQYF
CDR3nt: TGTGCCAGCAGCTTGAGGCGGGAGGCCCGAGATACGCAGTATTTT

abundance: -
v_gene: TRBV5-6
d_gene: TRBD2
j_gene: TRBJ2-1
CDR3aa: CASSPLAGDGNEQFF
CDR3nt: TGTGCCAGCAGCCCACTAGCGGGAGATGGAAATGAGCAGTTCTTC

abundance: -
v_gene: TRBV19
d_gene: TRBD1
j_gene: TRBJ1-4
CDR3aa: CASSIGTGAVGEKLFF
CDR3nt: TGTGCCAGTAGCATCGGGACAGGGGCAGTTGGTGAAAAACTGTTTTTT

abundance: many
v_gene: TRBV25-1
d_gene: -
j_gene: TRBJ2-3
CDR3aa: CASSDTGALTDTQYF
CDR3nt: TGTGCCAGCAGTGATACAGGTGCCCTAACAGATACGCAGTATTTT

abundance: -
v_gene: TRBV7-9
d_gene: TRBD2
j_gene: TRBJ2-1
CDR3aa: CASSLVASGYNEQFF
CDR3nt: TGTGCCAGCAGCTTAGTGGCTAGCGGGTACAATGAGCAGTTCTTC

abundance: -
v_gene: TRBV5-1
d_gene: TRBD1
j_gene: TRBJ2-1
CDR3aa: CASSWDRASYNEQFF
CDR3nt: TGCGCCAGCAGCTGGGACAGGGCCTCCTACAATGAGCAGTTCTTC

abundance: -
v_gene: TRBV27
d_gene: -
j_gene: TRBJ2-3
CDR3aa: CASSKLGDTQYF
CDR3nt: TGTGCCAGCAGTAAACTAGGAGATACGCAGTATTTT

abundance: -
v_gene: TRBV30
d_gene: TRBD2
j_gene: TRBJ2-3
CDR3aa: CAWSLAGGEGNTQYF
CDR3nt: TGTGCCTGGAGTTTAGCGGGAGGTGAGGGGAATACGCAGTATTTT

abundance: -
v_gene: TRBV9
d_gene: TRBD2
j_gene: TRBJ2-1
CDR3aa: CASSDLAGGHNEQFF
CDR3nt: TGTGCCAGCAGCGATTTGGCGGGAGGGCACAATGAGCAGTTCTTC

abundance: few
v_gene: TRBV28
d_gene: TRBD1
j_gene: TRBJ1-1
CDR3aa: CASSRDRVANTEAFF
CDR3nt: TGTGCCAGCAGCCGGGACAGGGTTGCGAACACTGAAGCTTTCTTT

abundance: -
v_gene: TRBV19
d_gene: TRBD1
j_gene: TRBJ1-4
CDR3aa: CASSSWTGGSEKLFF
CDR3nt: TGTGCCAGTAGTTCCTGGACAGGGGGAAGTGAAAAACTGTTTTTT

abundance: once
v_gene: TRBV5-4
d_gene: TRBD2
j_gene: TRBJ2-7
CDR3aa: CASTSGNSYEQYF
CDR3nt: TGTGCCAGCACTAGCGGGAACTCCTACGAGCAGTACTTC

abundance: -
v_gene: TRBV4-1
d_gene: -
j_gene: TRBJ2-5
CDR3aa: CASSQDFSAGPASPQETQYF
CDR3nt: TGCGCCAGCAGCCAAGATTTTTCGGCGGGCCCGGCCAGTCCCCAAGAGACCCAGTACTTC

abundance: -
v_gene: TRBV30
d_gene: -
j_gene: TRBJ2-5
CDR3aa: CAWSSPLGTQYF
CDR3nt: TGTGCCTGGAGTTCCCCTCTAGGGACCCAGTACTTC

abundance: -
v_gene: TRBV5-1
d_gene: -
j_gene: TRBJ2-1
CDR3aa: CASSYSGSSYNEQFF
CDR3nt: TGCGCCAGCAGCTATAGCGGTAGCTCCTACAATGAGCAGTTCTTC

abundance: -
v_gene: TRBV5-1
d_gene: TRBD2
j_gene: TRBJ2-7
CDR3aa: CASSSLSGSSYEQYF
CDR3nt: TGCGCCAGCAGCTCCTTAAGCGGGAGCTCCTACGAGCAGTACTTC

abundance: few
v_gene: TRBV5-4
d_gene: TRBD1
j_gene: TRBJ2-5
CDR3aa: CASSLGQYQETQYF
CDR3nt: TGTGCCAGCAGCCTGGGACAGTACCAAGAGACCCAGTACTTC

abundance: few
v_gene: TRBV2
d_gene: TRBD1
j_gene: TRBJ1-1
CDR3aa: CASRVDRGRARERENTEAFF
CDR3nt: TGTGCCAGCAGGGTTGACAGGGGCCGGGCCCGGGAGAGAGAGAACACTGAAGCTTTCTTT

abundance: -
v_gene: TRBV9
d_gene: TRBD1
j_gene: TRBJ1-1
CDR3aa: CASSLRSQGAHTEAFF
CDR3nt: TGTGCCAGCAGCCTAAGATCCCAGGGGGCGCACACTGAAGCTTTCTTT

abundance: few
v_gene: TRBV6-1
d_gene: -
j_gene: TRBJ2-7
CDR3aa: CASSLEPTYEQYF
CDR3nt: TGTGCCAGCAGTCTAGAGCCTACCTACGAGCAGTACTTC

abundance: -
v_gene: TRBV5-5
d_gene: -
j_gene: TRBJ1-5
CDR3aa: CASSPTSHSNQPQHF
CDR3nt: TGTGCCAGCAGCCCAACATCTCATAGCAATCAGCCCCAGCATTTT

abundance: once
v_gene: TRBV27
d_gene: TRBD2
j_gene: TRBJ2-2
CDR3aa: CASSYSFTSGVTGELFF
CDR3nt: TGTGCCAGCAGTTACAGTTTTACTAGCGGGGTCACCGGGGAGCTGTTTTTT

abundance: -
v_gene: TRBV29-1
d_gene: TRBD1
j_gene: TRBJ2-3
CDR3aa: CSVGGDREGTDTQYF
CDR3nt: TGCAGCGTTGGGGGAGACAGGGAAGGTACAGATACGCAGTATTTT

abundance: -
v_gene: TRBV9
d_gene: TRBD2
j_gene: TRBJ2-1
CDR3aa: CASSPAGHNEQFF
CDR3nt: TGTGCCAGCAGCCCAGCGGGACACAATGAGCAGTTCTTC

abundance: -
v_gene: TRBV15
d_gene: -
j_gene: TRBJ2-1
CDR3aa: CATSRDQAVAYNEQFF
CDR3nt: TGTGCCACCAGCAGAGATCAGGCAGTAGCCTACAATGAGCAGTTCTTC